Shown below are 18 T cell receptor beta chains from a single sample sequenced in a study of blood T cell repertoires in COVID-19. Clones were read by immunoSEQ multiplex PCR, and TCRdb kept only the in-frame ones, dropping some. The repertoire holds about 280,000 clones, with 87% as singletons. Sequenced input: PBMCs or T cells enriched from blood (not recorded which). The receptors come from a woman between 35 and 50 years old who had recovered from COVID-19.

This clone was observed a single time. This chain joins TRBV30 and TRBJ2-3; a possible D gene is TRBD2 (5 bases). There are 16 residues in the CDR3. V lost 0 bases and J lost 2, with 15 bases in between. Germline lookup yields CDR1 GTSNPN and CDR2 SVGIG (reference sequence). For the CDR3, the DNA is TGTGCCTGGAGTGTTCGGGCAGCGGACTTCACAGATACGCAGTATTTT. This gives the protein CAWSVRAADFTDTQYF.

This chain joins TRBV6-2 or TRBV6-3 and TRBJ1-5; a possible D gene is TRBD1 (5 bases). This CDR3 region has 14 residues. Germline assignment: CDR1 MNHEY and CDR2 SVGEGT. Trimming removed 10 bases from V and 0 bases from J, with 13 bases in between. The CDR3 loop is CATSDSHSNQPQHF. In DNA, the CDR3 is TGTGCCACCAGCGACAGCCATAGCAATCAGCCCCAGCATTTT.

The chain links TRBV2 to TRBJ2-3; 9 positions agree with TRBD2. The CDR3 contains 16 residues. Germline values: CDR1 SNHLY, CDR2 FYNNEI. Trimming removed 1 base from V and 3 bases from J; junction bases left unmatched: 5. CDR3 region: CASSEGLAGVTDTQYF. CDR3 DNA sequence: TGTGCCAGCAGTGAAGGCTTAGCGGGAGTGACAGATACGCAGTATTTT.

The rearrangement uses TRBV19 and TRBJ2-3, with a weak D call TRBD2 (6 bases). This CDR3 has 13 amino acids. Germline CDR1 and CDR2: LNHDA and SQIVND (reference sequence). Trimming left V 7 bases short and J 4 bases short, with 12 bases between. The CDR3 sequence: CASKGGVPDTQYF. DNA of the CDR3: TGTGCCAGTAAGGGAGGAGTCCCAGATACGCAGTATTTT.

The genes are TRBV30 and TRBJ2-5, with 7 bases matching TRBD1. Germline lookup yields CDR1 GTSNPN and CDR2 SVGIG (reference sequence). J was trimmed by 2 bases and V by 8 bases; bases with no gene match: 8. This CDR3 spans 13 amino acids. CDR3 coding DNA: TGTGCCGGGACAGTGCGGCATCAAGAGACCCAGTACTTC. Encoded protein: CAGTVRHQETQYF.

The chain links TRBV11-3 to TRBJ2-3, with D perhaps matching TRBD2 (6 bases). Looked up from germline, CDR1 is SGHNT and CDR2 is YENEEA. The CDR3 loop spans 15 amino acids. V lost 4 bases and J 5 bases, leaving 16 bases between the germline ends. CDR3 sequence (DNA): TGTGCCAGCAGCTCCCACGGAGGGTGGGGAGATACGCAGTATTTT. Translating it yields CASSSHGGWGDTQYF.

This rearrangement joins TRBV30 to TRBJ1-5, with 8 nucleotides matching TRBD1. The germline V gene has CDR1 GTSNPN and CDR2 SVGIG (reference sequence). The CDR3 loop spans 14 amino acids. Trimming took 2 bases from V and 6 from J; bases not matched to a gene: 6. The DNA for the CDR3 is TGTGCCTGGAGTTCAAGACAGGGGATTCAGCCCCAGCATTTT. This sequence encodes CAWSSRQGIQPQHF.

This clone is a singleton in its sample. This sequence joins TRBV4-1 and TRBJ2-3, with 7 positions matching TRBD2. CDR1 and CDR2 from the germline V gene are MGHRA and YSYEKL. The J segment lost 4 bases and the V segment lost 0 bases, leaving 7 bases of the junction unmatched. This CDR3 has 16 amino acids. CDR3 sequence reads: CASSQEPSGVPDTQYF. The CDR3 nucleotides are TGCGCCAGCAGCCAAGAACCTAGCGGTGTGCCAGATACGCAGTATTTT.

This clone was recorded once. The rearrangement joins TRBV14 to TRBJ1-1; D might be TRBD1 (5 bases). The CDR3 sequence is 19 residues long. V was trimmed by 0 bases and J by 1 base, leaving 21 bases between them. Germline loops: CDR1 SGHDN, CDR2 FVKESK. CDR3 DNA sequence: TGTGCCAGCAGCCAAGATGTTGGAGGGAAGGGGATTGGGAACACTGAAGCTTTCTTT. Translating gives CASSQDVGGKGIGNTEAFF.

The V call is TRBV11-2, the J call TRBJ1-4, with 8 bases identical to TRBD1. This CDR3 has 15 residues. Germline-derived CDR1 and CDR2 are SGHAT and FQNNGV. Trimming at V came to 3 bases and at J to 5 bases, leaving 5 bases not matched to a gene. CDR3 sequence: CASSFWGQANEKLFF. The CDR3 DNA reads TGTGCCAGCAGCTTCTGGGGACAGGCGAATGAAAAACTGTTTTTT. The full variable domain, its missing parts supplied by reference TRBV11-2 and TRBJ1-4, is EAGVAQSPRYKIIEKRQSVAFWCNPISGHATLYWYQQILGQGPKLLIQFQNNGVVDDSQLPKDRFSAERLKGVDSTLKIQPAKLEDSAVYLCASSFWGQANEKLFFGSGTQLSVL.

The chain recombines TRBV7-2 with TRBJ2-6, with D possibly matching TRBD1 (6 bases). Per the germline V gene, CDR1 is SGHTA and CDR2 is FQGNSA. The V and J ends lost 8 bases and 0 bases respectively, with 17 bases between them. The CDR3 loop spans 17 amino acids. The CDR3: CASGGWQGTSGANVLTF. CDR3 sequence (DNA): TGTGCCAGCGGTGGGTGGCAGGGGACCTCTGGGGCCAACGTCCTGACTTTC.

The J gene is TRBJ1-3, the V gene TRBV11-3; D call uncertain. In germline, CDR1 is SGHNT, CDR2 YENEEA. This CDR3 contains 13 residues. V was clipped by 5 bases and J by 0 bases, with 5 bases between them. In DNA, the CDR3 is TGTGCCAGCAGCGCCAGCTCTGGAAACACCATATATTTT. This encodes CASSASSGNTIYF.

The rearrangement joins TRBV24-1 to TRBJ2-3, with TRBD1 as a possible D gene (6 bases). The CDR3 has 13 residues. Germline-derived CDR1 and CDR2 are KGHDR and SFDVKD. Trimming took 10 bases from V and 2 from J, leaving 12 bases between them. The CDR3 sequence: CATSGVATDTQYF. The CDR3 nucleotides are TGTGCCACTTCAGGGGTGGCCACAGATACGCAGTATTTT.

The genes are TRBV29-1 and TRBJ2-3, with 9 bases matching TRBD2. There are 14 residues in the CDR3. V shed 3 bases and J 2 bases; nucleotides not matched to a gene: 3. Germline V gives CDR1 SQVTM, CDR2 ANQGSEA. CDR3 sequence: CSVETSGITDTQYF. The CDR3 coding sequence is TGCAGCGTTGAGACTAGCGGTATCACAGATACGCAGTATTTT.

This chain uses TRBV7-8 with TRBJ2-7; D possibly corresponds to TRBD1 (5 bases). The germline V gene encodes CDR1 SGHVS and CDR2 FQNEAQ. The V end was cut by 3 bases, the J end by 1 base, with 16 bases between. This CDR3 has 16 amino acids. CDR3 bases: TGTGCCAGCAGCTTGAGTTCGGCAGGGAATTCCTACGAGCAGTACTTC. This gives the protein CASSLSSAGNSYEQYF.

The V call is TRBV9, the J call TRBJ2-7; no clear D gene. Germline-derived CDR1 and CDR2 are SGDLS and YYNGEE. The CDR3 is 13 amino acids. V lost 0 bases to trimming and J lost 3 bases, with 7 bases between them. The CDR3 DNA follows: TGTGCCAGCAGCGTAGAGGCAGGCTACGAGCAGTACTTC. Protein sequence: CASSVEAGYEQYF.

This clone has just a few counts. V and J are TRBV28 and TRBJ2-7, with TRBD2 matching over 12 bases. The CDR3 is made up of 14 amino acids. The germline gives CDR1 MDHEN, CDR2 SYDVKM. V was clipped by 7 bases and J by 2 bases; unmatched bases: 3. The CDR3 region has the DNA TGTGCCAGCAACCCTAGCGGGAGGGCCTACGAGCAGTACTTC. This sequence encodes CASNPSGRAYEQYF.

The chain uses TRBV19 and TRBJ1-4; TRBD1 might be the D (5 bases). Trimming left V 6 bases short and J 0 bases short, with 17 bases between. The CDR3 has 17 amino acids. Germline V gene data show CDR1 as LNHDA and CDR2 as SQIVND (reference sequence). The DNA for the CDR3 is TGTGCCAGTAGGGGCAGGGCACAAATTTCAACTAATGAAAAACTGTTTTTT. Translating gives CASRGRAQISTNEKLFF.